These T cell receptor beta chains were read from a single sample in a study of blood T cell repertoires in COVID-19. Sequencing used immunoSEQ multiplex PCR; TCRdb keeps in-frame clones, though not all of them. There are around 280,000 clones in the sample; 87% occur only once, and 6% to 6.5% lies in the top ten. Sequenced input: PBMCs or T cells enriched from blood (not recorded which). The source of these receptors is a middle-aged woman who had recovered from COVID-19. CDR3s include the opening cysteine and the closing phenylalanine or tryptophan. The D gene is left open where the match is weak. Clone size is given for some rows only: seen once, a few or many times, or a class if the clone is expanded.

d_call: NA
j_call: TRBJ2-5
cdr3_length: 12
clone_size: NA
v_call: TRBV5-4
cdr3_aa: CASSLDFETQYF
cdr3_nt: TGTGCCAGCAGCCTGGACTTCGAGACCCAGTACTTC

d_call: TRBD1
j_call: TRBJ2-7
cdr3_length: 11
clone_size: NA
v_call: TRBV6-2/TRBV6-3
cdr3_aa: CASSYMDRVSF
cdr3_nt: TGTGCCAGCAGTTACATGGACAGGGTTAGCTTC

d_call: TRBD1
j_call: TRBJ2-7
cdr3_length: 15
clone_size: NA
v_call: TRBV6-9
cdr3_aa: CASSWDRDRAHEQYF
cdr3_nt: TGTGCCAGCAGTTGGGACAGGGACAGGGCACACGAGCAGTACTTC

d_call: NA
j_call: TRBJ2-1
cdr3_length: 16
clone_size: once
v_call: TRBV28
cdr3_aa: CASSLSAREPYNEQFF
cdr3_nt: TGTGCCAGCAGTTTATCGGCACGGGAGCCCTACAATGAGCAGTTCTTC

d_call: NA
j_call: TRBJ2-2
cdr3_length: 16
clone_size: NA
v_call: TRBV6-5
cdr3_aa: CASSYARGKYTGELFF
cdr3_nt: TGTGCCAGCAGTTACGCTCGCGGGAAATACACCGGGGAGCTGTTTTTT

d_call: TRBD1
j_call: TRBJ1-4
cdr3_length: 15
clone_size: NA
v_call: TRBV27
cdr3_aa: CASSSQGQGRGKLFF
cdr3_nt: TGTGCCAGCAGTTCACAGGGACAGGGCCGGGGAAAACTGTTTTTT

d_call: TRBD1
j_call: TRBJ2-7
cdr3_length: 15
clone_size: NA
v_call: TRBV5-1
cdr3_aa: CASSTPGQETYEQYF
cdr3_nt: TGCGCCAGCAGTACCCCGGGACAGGAGACCTACGAGCAGTACTTC

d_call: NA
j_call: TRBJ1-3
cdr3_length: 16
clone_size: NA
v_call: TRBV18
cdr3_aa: CASSPSQLSGRNTIYF
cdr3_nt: TGTGCCAGCTCACCATCACAACTCTCGGGGAGGAACACCATATATTTT

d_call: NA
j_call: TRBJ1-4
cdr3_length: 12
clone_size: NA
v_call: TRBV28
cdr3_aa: CASSFRDRKLFF
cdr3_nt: TGTGCCAGCAGTTTCAGGGATAGAAAACTGTTTTTT

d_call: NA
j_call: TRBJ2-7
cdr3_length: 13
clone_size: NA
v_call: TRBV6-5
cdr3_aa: CATDQLGPYEQYF
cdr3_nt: TGTGCCACCGACCAACTAGGACCCTACGAGCAGTACTTC

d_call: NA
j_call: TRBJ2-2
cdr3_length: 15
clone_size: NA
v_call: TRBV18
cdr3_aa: CASSFLGRGTGELFF
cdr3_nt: TGTGCCAGCTCCTTCTTGGGGCGCGGCACCGGGGAGCTGTTTTTT

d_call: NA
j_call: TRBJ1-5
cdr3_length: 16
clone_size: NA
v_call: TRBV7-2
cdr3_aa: CASSLIFGGFNQPQHF
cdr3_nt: TGTGCCAGCAGCTTAATATTCGGGGGTTTCAATCAGCCCCAGCATTTT

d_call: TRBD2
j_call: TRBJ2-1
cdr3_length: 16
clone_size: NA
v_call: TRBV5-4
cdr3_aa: CASSTQLAGVNNEQFF
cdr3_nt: TGTGCCAGCAGCACACAACTAGCGGGAGTCAACAATGAGCAGTTCTTC

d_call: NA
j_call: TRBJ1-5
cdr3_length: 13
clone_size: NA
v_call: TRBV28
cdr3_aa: CASSSQVYQPQHF
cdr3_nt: TGTGCCAGCAGCTCCCAGGTCTATCAGCCCCAGCATTTT

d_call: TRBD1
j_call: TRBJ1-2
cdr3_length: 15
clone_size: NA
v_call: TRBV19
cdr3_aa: CASEGQGRGYYGYTF
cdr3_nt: TGTGCCAGTGAGGGACAGGGTCGGGGCTACTATGGCTACACCTTC

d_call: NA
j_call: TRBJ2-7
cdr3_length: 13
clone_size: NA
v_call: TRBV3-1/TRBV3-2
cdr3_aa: CASSPTGVGEQYF
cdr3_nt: TGTGCCAGCAGCCCAACGGGGGTCGGCGAGCAGTACTTC

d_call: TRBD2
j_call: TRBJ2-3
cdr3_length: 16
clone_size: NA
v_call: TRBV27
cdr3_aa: CASSFSSGSLTDTQYF
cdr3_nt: TGTGCCAGCAGTTTTAGTAGCGGGAGTTTAACAGATACGCAGTATTTT

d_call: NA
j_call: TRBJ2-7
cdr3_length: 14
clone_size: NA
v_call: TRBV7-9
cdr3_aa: CASSPAGIVYEQYF
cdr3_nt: TGTGCCAGCAGCCCAGCAGGGATCGTCTACGAGCAGTACTTC

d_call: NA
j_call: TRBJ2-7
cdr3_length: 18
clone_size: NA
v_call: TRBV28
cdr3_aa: CASRNHGGGRQGRVEQYF
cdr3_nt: TGTGCCAGCAGAAATCACGGGGGAGGTAGACAGGGGAGGGTCGAGCAGTACTTC

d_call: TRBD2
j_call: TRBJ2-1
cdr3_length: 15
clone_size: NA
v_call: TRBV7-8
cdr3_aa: CASSLALAGEPEQFF
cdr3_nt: TGTGCCAGCAGCTTAGCCCTAGCGGGAGAGCCTGAGCAGTTCTTC

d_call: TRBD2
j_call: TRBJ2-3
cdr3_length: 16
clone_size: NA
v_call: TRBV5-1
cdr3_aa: CASSLVSGRGPDTQYF
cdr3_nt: TGCGCCAGCAGCTTGGTGAGCGGGAGGGGGCCAGATACGCAGTATTTT

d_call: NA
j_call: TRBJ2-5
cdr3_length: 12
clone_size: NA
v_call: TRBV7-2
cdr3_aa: CASSTAGETQYF
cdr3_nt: TGTGCCAGCAGCACCGCCGGGGAAACCCAGTACTTC

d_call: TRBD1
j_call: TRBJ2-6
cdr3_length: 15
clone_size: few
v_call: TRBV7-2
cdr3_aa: CASSRQGFGANVLTF
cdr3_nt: TGTGCCAGCAGCAGACAGGGGTTTGGGGCCAACGTCCTGACTTTC

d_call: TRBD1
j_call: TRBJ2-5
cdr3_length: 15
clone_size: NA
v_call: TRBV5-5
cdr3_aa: CASSRTGVYRETQYF
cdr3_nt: TGTGCCAGCAGCAGGACAGGGGTGTATAGGGAGACCCAGTACTTC

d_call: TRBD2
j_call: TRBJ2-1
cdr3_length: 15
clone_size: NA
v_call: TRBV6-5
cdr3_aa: CASSYLAGGPNEQFF
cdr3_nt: TGTGCCAGCAGTTACCTAGCGGGAGGGCCCAATGAGCAGTTCTTC

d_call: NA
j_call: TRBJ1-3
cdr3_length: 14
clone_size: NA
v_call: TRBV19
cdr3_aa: CASRNGGTGNTIYF
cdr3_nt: TGTGCCAGTAGGAACGGGGGTACTGGAAACACCATATATTTT

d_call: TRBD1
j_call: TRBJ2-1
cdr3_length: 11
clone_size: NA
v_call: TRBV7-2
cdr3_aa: CASSLGDRRIF
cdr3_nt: TGTGCCAGCAGCTTAGGGGACAGAAGGATCTTC

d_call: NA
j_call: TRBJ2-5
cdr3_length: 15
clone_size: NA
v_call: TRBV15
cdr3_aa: CATSRDLGGRETQYF
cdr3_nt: TGTGCCACCAGCAGAGATCTGGGAGGCAGAGAGACCCAGTACTTC

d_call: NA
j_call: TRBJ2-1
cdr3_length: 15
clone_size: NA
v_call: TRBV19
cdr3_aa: CASSTPELAYNEQFF
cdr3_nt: TGTGCCAGTAGCACGCCGGAACTAGCATACAATGAGCAGTTCTTC

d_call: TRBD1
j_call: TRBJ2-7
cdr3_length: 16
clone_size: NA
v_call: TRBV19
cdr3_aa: CASTARPGQDLYEQYF
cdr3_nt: TGTGCCAGTACCGCCCGTCCTGGACAGGACCTCTACGAGCAGTACTTC

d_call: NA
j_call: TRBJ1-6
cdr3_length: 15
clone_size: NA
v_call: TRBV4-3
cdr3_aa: CASSQENGDNSPLHF
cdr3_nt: TGCGCCAGCAGCCAAGAAAACGGAGATAATTCACCCCTCCACTTT

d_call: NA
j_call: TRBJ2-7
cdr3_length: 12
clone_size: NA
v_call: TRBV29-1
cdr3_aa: CSVGPVSYEQYF
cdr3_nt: TGCAGCGTTGGGCCTGTCTCCTACGAGCAGTACTTC

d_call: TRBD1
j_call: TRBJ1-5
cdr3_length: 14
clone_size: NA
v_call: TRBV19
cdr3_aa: CASRDGSGGQPQHF
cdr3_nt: TGTGCCAGTAGGGACGGGTCAGGGGGTCAGCCCCAGCATTTT

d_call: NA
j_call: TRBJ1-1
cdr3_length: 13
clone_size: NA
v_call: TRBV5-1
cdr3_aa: CASSGPDNTEAFF
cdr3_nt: TGCGCCAGCAGCGGGCCAGATAACACTGAAGCTTTCTTT

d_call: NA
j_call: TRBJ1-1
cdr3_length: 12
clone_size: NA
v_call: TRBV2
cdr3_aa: CASTRVNTEAFF
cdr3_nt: TGTGCCAGCACGAGGGTAAACACTGAAGCTTTCTTT

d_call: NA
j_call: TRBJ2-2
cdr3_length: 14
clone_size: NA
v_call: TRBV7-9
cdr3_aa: CASSPWTVAGELFF
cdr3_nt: TGTGCCAGCAGTCCCTGGACTGTGGCCGGGGAGCTGTTTTTT

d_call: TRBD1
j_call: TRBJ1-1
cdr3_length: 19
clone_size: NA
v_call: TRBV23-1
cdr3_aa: CASSRRNNGDRGLITEAFF
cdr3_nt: TGCGCCAGCAGTCGAAGAAACAACGGGGACAGGGGACTGATCACTGAAGCTTTCTTT

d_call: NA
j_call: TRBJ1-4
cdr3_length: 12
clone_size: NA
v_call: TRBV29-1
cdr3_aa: CSVGYGGEKLFF
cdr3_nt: TGCAGCGTTGGGTATGGAGGGGAAAAACTGTTTTTT

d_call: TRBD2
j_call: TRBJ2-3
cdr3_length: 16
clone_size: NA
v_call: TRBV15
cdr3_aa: CATSTRLAGRADTQYF
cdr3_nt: TGTGCCACCAGCACAAGACTAGCGGGAAGGGCAGATACGCAGTATTTT

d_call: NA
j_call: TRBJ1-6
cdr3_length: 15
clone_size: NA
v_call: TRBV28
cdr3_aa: CASRTQGGGDSPLHF
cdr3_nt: TGTGCCAGCAGGACTCAGGGAGGTGGAGATTCACCCCTCCACTTT

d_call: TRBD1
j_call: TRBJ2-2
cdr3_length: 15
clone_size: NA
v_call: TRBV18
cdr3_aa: CASSGGQDLTGELFF
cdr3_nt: TGTGCCAGCTCCGGTGGACAGGATCTCACCGGGGAGCTGTTTTTT

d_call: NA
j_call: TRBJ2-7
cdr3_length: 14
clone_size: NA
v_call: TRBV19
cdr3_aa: CASSIGRSSYEQYF
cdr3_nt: TGTGCCAGTAGTATAGGACGGAGCTCCTACGAGCAGTACTTC

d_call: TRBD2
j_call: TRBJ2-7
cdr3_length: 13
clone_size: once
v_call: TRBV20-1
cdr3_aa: CSASPGTSVEQYF
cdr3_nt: TGCAGTGCTAGTCCCGGGACTAGCGTCGAGCAGTACTTC